The next 17 T cell receptor beta chains were all read from a single sample in a study of OX40 agonist ivuxolimab in advanced cancers. Produced via immunoSEQ multiplex PCR; TCRdb's table is partial and in-frame only. The data contain roughly 100,000 clones, 75% to 95% of them singletons. The material was CD4+ or CD8+ T cells sorted from blood, obtained in a trial of the OX40 agonist ivuxolimab. The source is an adult with an advanced solid tumor such as melanoma, head and neck, liver or kidney cancer.

The table lists this clone with a few counts. The DNA of the CDR3 is TGTGCCAGCAGCTCCTTAGGGCAGCCCCAGCATTTT. Protein sequence: CASSSLGQPQHF. The chain joins TRBV11-2 to TRBJ1-5; D remains ambiguous. The CDR3 has 12 amino acids. The ends were cut back, 4 bases at V and 7 bases at J, with 8 bases in the middle. Germline V gene data show CDR1 as SGHAT and CDR2 as FQNNGV.

In its sample, this clone was seen a few times. The chain carries TRBV5-1 and TRBJ2-3; TRBD2 might be the D (5 bases). The V gene lost 0 bases and the J gene lost 14 bases, with 16 bases spanning the gap. Germline CDR1 reads SGHRS; CDR2 reads YFSETQ. The length of the CDR3 is 13 residues. CDR3 amino acids: CASSLGRTSSPYF. The DNA of the CDR3 is TGCGCCAGCAGCTTGGGCCGGACTTCCAGTCCGTATTTT.

The genes are TRBV7-2 and TRBJ1-2, with D hard to call. V was trimmed by 6 bases and J by 7 bases, leaving 12 bases between them. CDR1 is SGHTA and CDR2 is FQGNSA in the germline V gene. This CDR3 region has 12 residues. The CDR3 DNA reads as TGTGCCAGCAGAACCCAAGGAGGTGGCTACACCTTC. Its translation: CASRTQGGGYTF.

The V and J genes are TRBV28 and TRBJ2-7, with a tentative D call TRBD1 (6 bases). This CDR3 has 14 residues. Germline V gene lookup returns CDR1 MDHEN and CDR2 SYDVKM. Trimming removed 8 bases from V and 1 base from J, with 15 bases in between. CDR3 region: CASLRGTQSYEQYF. The CDR3 nucleotides read TGTGCCAGCCTAAGAGGGACACAGTCCTACGAGCAGTACTTC.

This sequence joins TRBV4-2 and TRBJ2-2; 7 nucleotides match TRBD1. This CDR3 has 14 amino acids. V lost 5 bases, J lost 6 bases, and 6 bases stayed unmatched. The germline V gene has CDR1 LGHNA and CDR2 YNFKEQ. CDR3 region: CASSLDRSPGELFF. CDR3 nucleotides: TGTGCCAGCAGCTTGGACAGGTCCCCCGGGGAGCTGTTTTTT.

This clone was picked up one time. The chain carries TRBV4-2 and TRBJ1-4; D is unresolved. Germline assignment: CDR1 LGHNA and CDR2 YNFKEQ. There are 14 residues in the CDR3. Trimming removed 1 base from V and 2 bases from J, with 5 bases in between. In DNA form, the CDR3 reads TGTGCCAGCAGCCAAGGGCAGACTAATGAAAAACTGTTTTTT. This gives the protein CASSQGQTNEKLFF.

The V gene is TRBV7-3, the J gene TRBJ2-7; 7 nucleotides match TRBD1. The J segment lost 6 bases and the V segment lost 4 bases, leaving 9 bases of the junction unmatched. The CDR3 loop spans 14 amino acids. Germline CDR1 is SGHTA and CDR2 is FQGTGA. The CDR3: CASSSTPQGREQYF. The CDR3 nucleotides are TGTGCCAGCAGCTCCACCCCACAGGGGCGCGAGCAGTACTTC.

This rearrangement joins TRBV5-6 to TRBJ2-7, with 7 bases aligning to TRBD1. V gave up 0 bases and J gave up 3 bases; unmatched junction bases: 3. Germline V gene lookup returns CDR1 SGHDT and CDR2 YYEEEE. The CDR3 is made up of 14 amino acids. The CDR3 DNA sequence: TGTGCCAGCAGCTTGGGACAGGGCGGCTACGAGCAGTACTTC. Residues: CASSLGQGGYEQYF.

This clone was recorded only once. In DNA, the CDR3 is TGTGCCAGCAGTTTCTCCTCCGGGACAGGGGATGGCTACACCTTC. Residues: CASSFSSGTGDGYTF. V gene TRBV27 combines with J gene TRBJ1-2, with 10 bases identical to TRBD1. The ends lost 3 bases at V and 6 bases at J; junction bases unmatched: 7. The CDR3 totals 15 residues. Germline V gene sequence: CDR1 MNHEY, CDR2 SMNVEV (reference sequence).

This clone has more than one count but fewer than ten. The chain is built from TRBV5-1 and TRBJ2-2; TRBD1 matches at 7 bases. This CDR3 is 13 amino acids long. Germline lookup yields CDR1 SGHRS and CDR2 YFSETQ. For the CDR3, the DNA is TGCGCGACACAGGGGACAAACACCGGGGAGCTGTTTTTT. Translation: CATQGTNTGELFF.

The chain joins TRBV9 to TRBJ2-7; D gene ambiguous. The germline CDR1 and CDR2 sequences are SGDLS and YYNGEE. The CDR3 consists of 15 residues. V was trimmed by 0 bases and J by 3 bases, leaving 13 bases between them. In DNA, the CDR3 is TGTGCCAGCAGCGTAGGCAGTGGTACCTACTACGAGCAGTACTTC. This gives the protein CASSVGSGTYYEQYF.

The chain links TRBV7-2 to TRBJ2-1; D not certain. The ends were cut back, 6 bases at V and 10 bases at J, with 13 bases in the middle. The CDR3 consists of 12 residues. CDR1 and CDR2 (germline): SGHTA, FQGNSA. For the CDR3, the DNA is TGTGCCAGCAGTATAACCCTGATCGAGCAGTTCTTC. This gives the protein CASSITLIEQFF.

About this clone itself: Distinct nucleotide sequences in the sample also encode this CDR3. CDR3 protein: CASSFHRSSYEQYF. The CDR3 region has the DNA TGTGCCAGCAGTTTTCACAGGAGCTCCTACGAGCAGTACTTC. The V and J genes are TRBV28 and TRBJ2-7, with D maybe TRBD1 (5 bases). This CDR3 spans 14 amino acids. The V gene's germline CDR1 is MDHEN and CDR2 SYDVKM. V lost 3 bases to trimming and J lost 0 bases, with 9 bases between them.

The CDR3 protein is CASSLDDRQPQHF. In DNA, the CDR3 is TGTGCCAGCAGCTTAGATGATCGGCAGCCCCAGCATTTT. The gene calls are TRBV11-2 and TRBJ1-5, with D unclear. The germline V gene encodes CDR1 SGHAT and CDR2 FQNNGV. The CDR3 contains 13 residues. Trimming pared 0 bases from V and 7 bases from J, leaving 7 bases between.

This chain connects TRBV7-2 to TRBJ1-3; D ambiguous. The CDR3 totals 13 residues. Deletions cut 3 bases from V and 0 bases from J, with 3 bases between. Germline CDR1 is SGHTA and CDR2 is FQGNSA. CDR3 DNA: TGTGCCAGCAGCTTGAGCTCTGGAAACACCATATATTTT. Translation gives CASSLSSGNTIYF.

This clone was counted once. The chain combines TRBV7-2 with TRBJ2-3; 8 positions agree with TRBD2. The CDR3 covers 16 residues. V lost 4 bases to trimming and J lost 1 base; unmatched junction nucleotides: 7. Germline loops: CDR1 SGHTA, CDR2 FQGNSA. CDR3: CASSSLAAGGTDTQYF. CDR3 DNA sequence: TGTGCCAGCAGCTCTCTTGCAGCGGGGGGCACAGATACGCAGTATTTT.

About this clone: Distinct nucleotide sequences in the sample also encode this CDR3. This chain links TRBV19 with TRBJ1-2; 10 bases are a match to TRBD1. The CDR3 has 12 amino acids. V lost 8 bases, J lost 8 bases, and 5 bases stayed unmatched. Germline CDR1 reads LNHDA; CDR2 reads SQIVND (reference sequence). The CDR3 DNA is TGTGCCAGTGAGGGGACAGGGGCCGGCTACACCTTC. It codes for CASEGTGAGYTF.